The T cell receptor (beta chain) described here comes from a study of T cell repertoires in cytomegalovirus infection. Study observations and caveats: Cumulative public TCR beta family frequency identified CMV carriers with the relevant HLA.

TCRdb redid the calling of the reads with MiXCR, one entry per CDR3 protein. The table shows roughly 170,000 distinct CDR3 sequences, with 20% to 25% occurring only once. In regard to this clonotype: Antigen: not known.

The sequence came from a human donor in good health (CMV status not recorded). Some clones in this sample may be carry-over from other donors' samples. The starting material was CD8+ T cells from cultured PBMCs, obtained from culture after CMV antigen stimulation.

CDR3 nucleotides: TGTGCCAGCAGCCCGGCGGGCGGAAACACCGGGGAGCTGTTTTTT. It encodes CASSPAGGNTGELFF. J is TRBJ2-2 and V is TRBV7-6, with a weak D call TRBD2 (5 bases). The germline CDR1 and CDR2 sequences are SGHVS and FNYEAQ. This CDR3 is 15 amino acids long. V shed 5 bases and J shed 2 bases, with 12 bases lying between them.